The 21 T cell receptor beta chains below come from one sample, sequenced in a study of blood T cell repertoires in COVID-19. Assay: immunoSEQ multiplex PCR; the TCRdb copy retains only in-frame clones and omits some. Of over 200,000 clones in the sample, roughly 89% were seen once. Source material: PBMCs or T cells enriched from blood (not recorded which). All receptors come from a man between 18 and 35 years old with acute COVID-19.

The chain has TRBV19 and TRBJ1-2; perhaps TRBD1 as D (5 bases). The CDR3 has 15 amino acids. Germline V gene sequence: CDR1 LNHDA, CDR2 SQIVND (reference sequence). Trimming removed 2 bases at V and 0 bases at J, with 10 bases between. CDR3 coding DNA: TGTGCCAGTAGTATACAGGGCATGGCTAACTATGGCTACACCTTC. This translates into CASSIQGMANYGYTF.

The chain carries TRBV6-1 and TRBJ2-7, with D maybe TRBD1 (5 bases). The germline CDR1 and CDR2 sequences are MNHNS and SASEGT. V was trimmed by 3 bases and J by 4 bases, leaving 19 bases between them. There are 16 residues in the CDR3. The CDR3 loop is CASSEPGHPSTYEQYF. CDR3 in DNA: TGTGCCAGCAGTGAGCCCGGACATCCCAGTACGTACGAGCAGTACTTC.

This clone appeared a single time. This chain joins TRBV9 and TRBJ1-2, with 7 bases that match TRBD1. J lost 2 bases, V lost 3 bases, and 13 bases had no gene match. Germline V gene lookup returns CDR1 SGDLS and CDR2 YYNGEE. The CDR3 is made up of 17 amino acids. CDR3 DNA sequence: TGTGCCAGCAGCGGCAACAGGGGTAATTATCTAAACTATGGCTACACCTTC. Amino acids: CASSGNRGNYLNYGYTF.

The V gene is TRBV12-5, the J gene TRBJ2-7, with 11 bases aligning to TRBD2. V shed 0 bases and J 2 bases; nucleotides not matched to a gene: 0. The CDR3 runs to 15 residues. The germline gives CDR1 LGHNT, CDR2 FRNRAP. The CDR3 sequence: CASGLVLAGAYEQYF. In nucleotides, the CDR3 is TGTGCTAGTGGTTTGGTACTAGCGGGGGCCTACGAGCAGTACTTC.

The gene calls are TRBV4-3 and TRBJ1-2, with D tentatively TRBD1 (6 bases). CDR1 LGHNA and CDR2 YSLEER come from the germline V gene. The CDR3 spans 15 residues. The germline V and J ends were trimmed by 0 bases and 4 bases, with 12 bases remaining between them. DNA of the CDR3: TGCGCCAGCAGCCAAGATCCCCAGGGGAGCTATGGCTACACCTTC. Protein: CASSQDPQGSYGYTF.

This chain uses TRBV28 with TRBJ2-2, with 8 bases fitting TRBD1. Germline V gives CDR1 MDHEN, CDR2 SYDVKM. CDR3 length: 14 amino acids. V dropped 8 bases and J dropped 5; count of bases not matched to a gene: 7. Here the CDR3 reads CASRPTGDTGELFF. CDR3 in DNA: TGTGCCAGCCGACCGACAGGGGATACCGGGGAGCTGTTTTTT. The full variable domain, its missing parts supplied by reference TRBV28 and TRBJ2-2, is DVKVTQSSRYLVKRTGEKVFLECVQDMDHENMFWYRQDPGLGLRLIYFSYDVKMKEKGDIPEGYSVSREKKERFSLILESASTNQTSMYLCASRPTGDTGELFFGEGSRLTVL.

This clone was seen more than once but under ten times. This chain uses TRBV28 with TRBJ1-1, with D tentatively TRBD1 (5 bases). The CDR3 is 16 residues long. V lost 6 bases to trimming and J lost 0 bases, with 17 bases between them. Germline assignment: CDR1 MDHEN and CDR2 SYDVKM. CDR3 DNA sequence: TGTGCCAGCAGGGGGGGTTGGCCCGCGGTGAACACTGAAGCTTTCTTT. It is translated as CASRGGWPAVNTEAFF.

The rearrangement links TRBV6-5 to TRBJ2-1, with TRBD2 matching 11 bases. After removal of 7 bases from V and 8 bases from J, the junction contained 4 bases not matched to a gene. The CDR3 runs to 13 residues. Germline CDR1 MNHEY, CDR2 SVGAGI. This CDR3 reads CASTRTSGYEQFF. The CDR3 DNA sequence: TGTGCCAGCACCAGGACTAGCGGGTATGAGCAGTTCTTC.

This clone was detected a few times. One end of the junction varies from germline; a read error may be responsible. The V call is TRBV6-1, the J call TRBJ2-3, with D perhaps TRBD2 (5 bases). The CDR3 covers 14 residues. Germline V gene lookup returns CDR1 MNHNS and CDR2 SASEGT. The CDR3 loop reads CASREGGGTDTQYF. Here the CDR3 DNA reads TGTGCCAGCAGGGAAGGTGGCGGGACAGATACGCAGTATTTT.

The V gene is TRBV3-1 (or the pseudogene TRBV3-2), the J gene TRBJ1-2; 7 positions agree with TRBD1. Germline CDR1 is LGHDT and CDR2 is YNNKEL (reference sequence). V lost 5 bases, J lost 6 bases, and 9 bases stayed unmatched. The CDR3 loop spans 14 amino acids. CDR3 sequence (DNA): TGTGCCAGCAGCTCAAACAGGGGCGGAGATGGCTACACCTTC. It encodes CASSSNRGGDGYTF.

The V and J genes are TRBV28 and TRBJ1-2; TRBD1 matches 10 bases. The CDR3 is 14 amino acids. Germline CDR1 is MDHEN and CDR2 is SYDVKM. Trimming took 4 bases from V and 3 from J; bases not matched to a gene: 2. The CDR3, as DNA: TGTGCCAGCAGTTCCGGGACAGGGGACTATGGCTACACCTTC. Translated: CASSSGTGDYGYTF.

This clone was recorded once. The chain has TRBV28 and TRBJ1-1, with D uncertain. The CDR3 covers 15 residues. Per the germline V gene, CDR1 is MDHEN and CDR2 is SYDVKM. The germline V and J ends were trimmed by 2 bases and 0 bases, with 10 bases remaining between them. The CDR3 nucleotides are TGTGCCAGCAGTTTAGAGGTGGTCCTGAACACTGAAGCTTTCTTT. Residues: CASSLEVVLNTEAFF.

The V and J genes are TRBV5-1 and TRBJ2-3; 10 bases line up with TRBD2. The CDR3 runs to 17 residues. The J segment lost 2 bases and the V segment lost 0 bases, leaving 6 bases of the junction unmatched. Germline assignment: CDR1 SGHRS and CDR2 YFSETQ. For the CDR3, the DNA is TGCGCCAGCAGCTTGGGGACTAGCGGTTATTCCACAGATACGCAGTATTTT. Amino acid sequence: CASSLGTSGYSTDTQYF. Supplemented by reference TRBV5-1 and TRBJ2-3, the full variable domain reads KAGVTQTPRYLIKTRGQQVTLSCSPISGHRSVSWYQQTPGQGLQFLFEYFSETQRNKGNFPGRFSGRQFSNSRSEMNVSTLELGDSALYLCASSLGTSGYSTDTQYFGPGTRLTVL.

The V gene is TRBV28, the J gene TRBJ2-1; no clear D. CDR1 and CDR2 (germline): MDHEN, SYDVKM. Trimming took 1 base from V and 3 from J, leaving 7 bases between them. This CDR3 has 14 residues. CDR3 bases: TGTGCCAGCAGTTTATCCAGCGACTACAATGAGCAGTTCTTC. Its protein is CASSLSSDYNEQFF. The full variable domain, with the rest looked up from reference TRBV28 and TRBJ2-1, is DVKVTQSSRYLVKRTGEKVFLECVQDMDHENMFWYRQDPGLGLRLIYFSYDVKMKEKGDIPEGYSVSREKKERFSLILESASTNQTSMYLCASSLSSDYNEQFFGPGTRLTVL.

The DNA for the CDR3 is TGCGCCAGCAGCCAAGAGGGCAGGGAAGTGGGAAACACCATATATTTT. Protein sequence: CASSQEGREVGNTIYF. The chain links TRBV4-1 to TRBJ1-3, with D maybe TRBD1 (5 bases). Germline CDR1 reads MGHRA; CDR2 reads YSYEKL. This CDR3 spans 16 amino acids. V was pared by 0 bases and J by 4 bases, with 13 bases between.

The chain uses TRBV19 and TRBJ2-3; D remains unclear. This CDR3 is 15 amino acids long. The V gene's germline CDR1 is LNHDA and CDR2 SQIVND (reference sequence). Trimming removed 5 bases at V and 0 bases at J, with 12 bases between. The CDR3 region has the DNA TGTGCCAGTAGTCCCCTAGATTCTAGCACAGATACGCAGTATTTT. Its protein product is CASSPLDSSTDTQYF.

This clone was seen only a few times. The gene calls are TRBV21-1 and TRBJ1-6; the table's D call of TRBD1 was not tested on the DNA. TRBV21-1 is a known pseudogene. The CDR3 has 16 residues. In DNA, the CDR3 is TGTGCCAGCAGCAATGATAAGCAGGGGGCAAATTCACCCCTCCACTTT. Its protein is CASSNDKQGANSPLHF.

This clone has more than one count but fewer than ten. The V and J genes are TRBV10-1 and TRBJ2-7; 8 nucleotides agree with TRBD2. This CDR3 has 15 residues. Per the germline V gene, CDR1 is WNHNN and CDR2 is SYGVQD (reference sequence). The ends lost 2 bases at V and 1 base at J; junction bases unmatched: 4. The CDR3 loop is CASSENSGISYEQYF. CDR3 bases: TGCGCCAGCAGTGAGAATAGCGGGATATCCTACGAGCAGTACTTC.

This chain connects TRBV2 to TRBJ2-3; the D gene is possibly TRBD1 (5 bases). V lost 7 bases and J lost 2, with 16 bases in between. The CDR3 spans 15 residues. Germline loops: CDR1 SNHLY, CDR2 FYNNEI. This CDR3 reads CASIRAQGYTDTQYF. The CDR3 DNA reads as TGTGCCAGCATACGGGCGCAGGGATACACAGATACGCAGTATTTT.

The V and J genes are TRBV4-1 and TRBJ1-3; D gene uncertain. V shed 0 bases and J shed 0 bases, with 9 bases lying between them. Germline V gene sequence: CDR1 MGHRA, CDR2 YSYEKL. This CDR3 is 16 amino acids long. As DNA, the CDR3 is TGCGCCAGCAGCCAAGAGTGGAGCGACTCTGGAAACACCATATATTTT. It specifies CASSQEWSDSGNTIYF.

The V call is TRBV3-1 (or the pseudogene TRBV3-2), the J call TRBJ2-6, with D maybe TRBD2 (7 bases). The CDR3 loop spans 17 amino acids. Trimming left V 6 bases short and J 3 bases short, with 18 bases between. CDR1 is LGHDT and CDR2 is YNNKEL in the germline V gene (reference sequence). The CDR3 nucleotides read TGTGCCAGCAGGCGTAGTACAGGGAGGGATGGGGCCAACGTCCTGACTTTC. This translates into CASRRSTGRDGANVLTF.